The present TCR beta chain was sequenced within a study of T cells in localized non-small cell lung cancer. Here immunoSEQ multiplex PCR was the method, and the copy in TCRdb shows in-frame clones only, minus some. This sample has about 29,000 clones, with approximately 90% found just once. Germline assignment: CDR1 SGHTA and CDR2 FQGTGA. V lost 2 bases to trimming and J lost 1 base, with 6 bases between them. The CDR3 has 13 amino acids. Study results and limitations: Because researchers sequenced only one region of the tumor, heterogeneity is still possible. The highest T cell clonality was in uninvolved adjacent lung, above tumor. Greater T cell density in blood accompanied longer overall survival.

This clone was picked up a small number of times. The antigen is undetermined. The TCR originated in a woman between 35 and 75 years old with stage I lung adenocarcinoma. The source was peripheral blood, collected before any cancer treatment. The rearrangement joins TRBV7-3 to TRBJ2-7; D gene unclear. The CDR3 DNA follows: TGTGCCAGCAGCTTAGCGGAATCCTACGAGCAGTACTTC. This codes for CASSLAESYEQYF.